The present T cell receptor (beta chain) was sequenced within a study of blood T cell repertoires in COVID-19. Across the study: The origin of the acute and convalescent COVID-19 samples was the United States, Italy and Spain.

Germline V lookup: CDR1 MGHRA, CDR2 YSYEKL. This CDR3 is built from 16 residues. V lost 0 bases and J lost 4; bases outside the gene matches: 6. The study drew participants aged about 18 to 89 years from approximately 23 US areas. Either two negative PCRs, clearance, or symptom resolution qualified Cohort 3 donors as recovered. Authors' processing steps: Scientists estimated how many nucleated cells there were by amplifying reference gene primers. The table came from immunoSEQ multiplex PCR; TCRdb's copy has only in-frame clones and leaves some out. V, J and clone size reflect that table, while D and trimming were determined from the DNA. The sample has a few hundred thousand clones, roughly 85% seen once; the top ten hold about 5.7%.

This clonotype was sampled from a woman aged 40-49 years who had recovered from COVID-19. This chain joins TRBV4-1 and TRBJ1-5; TRBD1 matches at 7 bases. The sample comprised PBMCs or T cells enriched from blood (not recorded which). The DNA for the CDR3 is TGCGCCAGCAGCCAAGATCAGGGGGACTTAAATCAGCCCCAGCATTTT. Translated, it gives CASSQDQGDLNQPQHF.